This T cell receptor (beta chain) stems from a study of cytomegalovirus exposure and HLA in healthy donors. General observations from the study: For most TCR beta V segments, an earlier analysis put the productive rate at about 90% or about 30% of the time. Sequencing artifact likely explains a cluster of highly shared sequence variants. Researchers reported in a later analysis that common viral pathogens appeared linked to several top clusters.

This CDR3 region has 13 residues. V was clipped by 0 bases and J by 5 bases, with 5 bases between them. Looked up from germline, CDR1 is SGHTA and CDR2 is FQGNSA. This clone occurred a few times. The target antigen is unknown. PCR used 60 Vbeta primers and 13 Jbeta primers. Repertoires were generated with immunoSEQ multiplex PCR, while TCRdb's copy carries only in-frame clones and drops some. Of 200,000 or so clones in the sample, over 60% were seen once. The chain links TRBV7-2 to TRBJ1-5; D uncertain. The sample comprised PBMCs. This receptor was identified in a woman in her twenties or thirties in good health and CMV-seropositive. The CDR3 region has the DNA TGTGCCAGCAGCTTAGCCTATGATCAGCCCCAGCATTTT. It is translated as CASSLAYDQPQHF.